Listed below are T cell receptor beta chains from one sample, sequenced in a study of persistence of HIV-infected CD4 T cells. Clones were read by immunoSEQ multiplex PCR, and TCRdb kept only the in-frame ones, dropping some. The sample contains 45,000 or so clones, 85% to 90% of which appear only once. What these receptors recognize is not known. The specimen comprised CD4+ T cells sorted from PBMCs after roughly 17-hour stimulation, sampled from a patient who received antiretroviral therapy. The origin of the receptors is an adult woman with HIV who was CMV-seropositive. Both conserved end residues are part of each CDR3. Fields, in order: J gene, clone size, V gene, D gene, CDR3 DNA, CDR3 protein. A D gene is named only where the DNA matches it firmly. Where a row states a size, it is once, few, many or the class of an expanded clone; other rows omit it.

>TRBJ2-5|NA|TRBV18|TRBD1
TGTGCCAGCTCACCGACAGGGCAGGAGACCCAGTACTTC
CASSPTGQETQYF
>TRBJ2-1|few|TRBV6-5|NA
TGTGCCAGCAGTTACTACTTGCTCGGACAGCAGTTCTTC
CASSYYLLGQQFF
>TRBJ1-6|NA|TRBV5-8|NA
TGTGCCAGCAGCTTCTCAGGCGGCTCCTATAATTCACCCCTCCACTTT
CASSFSGGSYNSPLHF
>TRBJ1-3|NA|TRBV5-4|NA
TGTGCCAGCAGCTTGGATCTAGGGGGGGCAGGTGGAAACACCATATATTTT
CASSLDLGGAGGNTIYF
>TRBJ1-5|NA|TRBV12-5|NA
TGTGCTAGTGGTTTGTTGTTGGGGGGCCCCTCCAATCAGCCCCAGCATTTT
CASGLLLGGPSNQPQHF
>TRBJ2-3|NA|TRBV15|TRBD2
TGTGCCACCAGCAGAGACCTGACTAGCGGGAGGACAGATACGCAGTATTTT
CATSRDLTSGRTDTQYF
>TRBJ2-5|NA|TRBV5-6|NA
TGTGCCAGCAGCTTGGTTACCATGGGCCAAGAGACCCAGTACTTC
CASSLVTMGQETQYF
>TRBJ1-2|NA|TRBV7-3|TRBD1
TGTGCCAGCAGCCCCCACCGACAGGGGGAAGGTGGCTACACCTTC
CASSPHRQGEGGYTF
>TRBJ2-3|once|TRBV10-1|NA
TGCGCCAGCAGTGGTGGGAGTGTCACAGATACGCAGTATTTT
CASSGGSVTDTQYF
>TRBJ1-4|NA|TRBV15|NA
TGTGCCACCAGCATCGTTCGGGAGTTAGCGGGTGAAAAACTGTTTTTT
CATSIVRELAGEKLFF
>TRBJ1-1|NA|TRBV15|NA
TGTGCCACCAGCAGGGGACGTTTCCGGACTGAAGCTTTCTTT
CATSRGRFRTEAFF
>TRBJ1-2|NA|TRBV2|NA
TGTGCCAGCACCCCCCGGGGTACGGTTGGCTACACCTTC
CASTPRGTVGYTF
>TRBJ2-5|NA|TRBV9|TRBD2
TGTGCCAGCAGCGTAACGGGGGGTTGGGAGACCCAGTACTTC
CASSVTGGWETQYF
>TRBJ1-2|NA|TRBV19|TRBD1
TGTGCCAGTAGTACGGGGAACAGGGGCGGCTACACCTTC
CASSTGNRGGYTF
>TRBJ1-2|NA|TRBV5-1|NA
TGCGCCAGCAGCCCGGACGGAAGGGTGGCCGGCTACACCTTC
CASSPDGRVAGYTF
>TRBJ2-2|NA|TRBV7-3|NA
TGTGCCAGCAGCTCGCAGGGACTCAAAACCGGGGAGCTGTTTTTT
CASSSQGLKTGELFF
>TRBJ2-7|NA|TRBV10-3|NA
TGTGCCATCAGTGACGGACTTCTTAGCTCCTACGAGCAGTACTTC
CAISDGLLSSYEQYF
>TRBJ1-5|NA|TRBV29-1|TRBD1
TGCAGCGTTGCGGACAGGGAAGGACAGCCCCAGCATTTT
CSVADREGQPQHF
>TRBJ2-1|NA|TRBV5-4|TRBD2
TGTGCCAGCAGCAGCCGAACGGGAGGGACCAATGAGCAGTTCTTC
CASSSRTGGTNEQFF
>TRBJ1-2|NA|TRBV3-1/TRBV3-2|NA
TGTGCCAGCAGCCAAGACGCCCCTACCGACGGCTACACCTTC
CASSQDAPTDGYTF
>TRBJ1-5|NA|TRBV6-5|NA
TGTGCCAGCAGTTACTCAAGGAATAGCAATCAGCCCCAGCATTTT
CASSYSRNSNQPQHF
>TRBJ1-1|NA|TRBV5-5|NA
TGTGCCAGCAGCTTGTTGGCAGGTCTAGACACTGAAGCTTTCTTT
CASSLLAGLDTEAFF
>TRBJ1-6|once|TRBV2|NA
TGTGCCAGCAGTGGTAGGGAGCATTTTAATTCACCCCTCCACTTT
CASSGREHFNSPLHF
>TRBJ1-6|NA|TRBV12-3/TRBV12-4|NA
TGTGCCAGCAGTTCTCGCACGGATTCACCCCTCCACTTT
CASSSRTDSPLHF
>TRBJ1-1|NA|TRBV5-1|NA
TGCGCCAGCAGCTTGAGGCAGGAGAACACTGAAGCTTTCTTT
CASSLRQENTEAFF
>TRBJ2-6|NA|TRBV6-1|TRBD1
TGTGCCAGCAGTTCACAGGGGTTTGGGGCCAACGTCCTGACTTTC
CASSSQGFGANVLTF
>TRBJ1-2|NA|TRBV6-5|NA
TGTGCCAGCAGGTCGACCGAGAAGCCTTCCTATGGCTACACCTTC
CASRSTEKPSYGYTF
>TRBJ1-6|NA|TRBV28|TRBD1
TGTGCCAGCAGTTCACTGGGGACAGATAATTCACCCCTCCACTTT
CASSSLGTDNSPLHF
>TRBJ2-3|NA|TRBV10-3|NA
TGTGCCATCAGTGACTCGGGGCAAGATACGCAGTATTTT
CAISDSGQDTQYF
>TRBJ1-3|NA|TRBV7-2|TRBD1
TGTGCCAGCAGCCCCACAGGGGGCTCTGGAAACACCATATATTTT
CASSPTGGSGNTIYF
>TRBJ2-7|NA|TRBV7-2|NA
TGTGCCAGCAGCTTAGTGGCAGGCCCCTCAGGCTACGAGCAGTACTTC
CASSLVAGPSGYEQYF
>TRBJ1-5|NA|TRBV6-2/TRBV6-3|NA
TGTGCCAGCAGCTCCTACGGGAATCAGCCCCAGCATTTT
CASSSYGNQPQHF
>TRBJ1-2|NA|TRBV14|NA
TGTGCCAGCAGCCAAAGGGGGGGCGCATATGGCTACACCTTC
CASSQRGGAYGYTF
>TRBJ1-1|NA|TRBV18|NA
TGTGCCAGCTCACCACTTGCACAGACGAACACTGAAGCTTTCTTT
CASSPLAQTNTEAFF
>TRBJ1-6|few|TRBV7-9|NA
TGTGCCAGCAGCCCGAGCGGGGGGCTAAATTCACCCCTCCACTTT
CASSPSGGLNSPLHF
>TRBJ2-5|once|TRBV24-1|NA
TGTGCCACCAGTTCGGGGCCCAAACAAGAGACCCAGTACTTC
CATSSGPKQETQYF
>TRBJ1-2|NA|TRBV28|NA
TGTGCCAGCAATAGGGCGGGGTATGGCTACACCTTC
CASNRAGYGYTF
>TRBJ1-2|NA|TRBV28|TRBD1
TGTGCCAGCACCCTTGGGGCAACAGGGGGCGGCTATGGCTACACCTTC
CASTLGATGGGYGYTF
>TRBJ2-1|NA|TRBV20-1|NA
TGCAGTGCTAGTGAGCTTCATGAGCAGTTCTTC
CSASELHEQFF
>TRBJ2-1|NA|TRBV5-1|NA
TGCGCCAGCAGCCGGGCCCCCTCGCTGGACAATGAGCAGTTCTTC
CASSRAPSLDNEQFF
>TRBJ2-7|NA|TRBV5-5|NA
TGTGCCAGCAGCTTGGATCCGGAATACGAGCAGTACTTC
CASSLDPEYEQYF
>TRBJ2-7|NA|TRBV25-1|TRBD1
TGTGCCAGCAGACTGGACAGGCTTCAGGAGCAGTACTTC
CASRLDRLQEQYF